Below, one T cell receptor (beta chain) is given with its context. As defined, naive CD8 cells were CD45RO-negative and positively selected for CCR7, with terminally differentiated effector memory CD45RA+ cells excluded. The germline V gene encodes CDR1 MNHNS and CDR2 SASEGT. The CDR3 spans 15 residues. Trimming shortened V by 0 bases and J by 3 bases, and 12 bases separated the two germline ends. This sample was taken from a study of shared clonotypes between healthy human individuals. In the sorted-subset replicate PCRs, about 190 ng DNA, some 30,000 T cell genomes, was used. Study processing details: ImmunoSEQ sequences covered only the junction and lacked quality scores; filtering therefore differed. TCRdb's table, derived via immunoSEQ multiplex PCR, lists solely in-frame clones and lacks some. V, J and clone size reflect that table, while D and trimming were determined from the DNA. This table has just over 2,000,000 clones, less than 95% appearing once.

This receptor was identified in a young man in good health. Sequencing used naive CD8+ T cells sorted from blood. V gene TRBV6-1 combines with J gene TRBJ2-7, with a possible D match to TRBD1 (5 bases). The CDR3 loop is CASSEAEQVFYEQYF. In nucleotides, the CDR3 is TGTGCCAGCAGTGAAGCAGAACAGGTATTCTACGAGCAGTACTTC.